The next 13 T cell receptor beta chains were all read from a single sample in a study of radiation and T cells in renal cell carcinoma. The time point was: blood 4 weeks post-SBRT, at nephrectomy. Treatment defined: 15 Gy SBRT to primary tumor, nephrectomy 4 weeks later. The data were produced by immunoSEQ multiplex PCR, yet TCRdb's version contains in-frame clones alone and is incomplete. The repertoire consists of about 34,000 clones, with over 70% occurring once and the leading ten covering roughly a third. The sample was blood, taken from a patient whose treatment included radiotherapy and nephrectomy. The receptors here all came from a man aged 60 to 69 with renal cell carcinoma.

This chain uses TRBV5-1 with TRBJ1-2; the match to TRBD1 covers 9 bases. CDR1 and CDR2 (germline): SGHRS, YFSETQ. This CDR3 is built from 14 residues. V gave up 0 bases and J gave up 4 bases; unmatched junction bases: 1. CDR3: CASSLGQGGYGYTF. CDR3 nucleotides: TGCGCCAGCAGCTTGGGACAGGGGGGCTATGGCTACACCTTC.

The V call is TRBV2, the J call TRBJ1-5, with D hard to call. Germline V gene sequence: CDR1 SNHLY, CDR2 FYNNEI. V gave up 8 bases and J gave up 6 bases, with 8 bases separating them. This CDR3 has 11 amino acids. This CDR3 is CASSMTQPQHF. CDR3 bases: TGTGCCAGCTCTATGACTCAGCCCCAGCATTTT. The full variable domain, its missing parts supplied by reference TRBV2 and TRBJ1-5, is EPEVTQTPSHQVTQMGQEVILRCVPISNHLYFYWYRQILGQKVEFLVSFYNNEISEKSEIFDDQFSVERPDGSNFTLKIRSTKLEDSAMYFCASSMTQPQHFGDGTRLSIL.

This chain uses TRBV5-1 with TRBJ1-1; TRBD1 matches 7 bases. This CDR3 has 16 amino acids. Germline V gene data show CDR1 as SGHRS and CDR2 as YFSETQ. The V and J ends lost 1 base and 4 bases, in that order; junction bases with no gene match: 10. For the CDR3, the DNA is TGCGCCAGCAGCTTGCCCCAGGGGGGTTTCAGCACTGAAGCTTTCTTT. It specifies CASSLPQGGFSTEAFF.

V gene TRBV4-3 combines with J gene TRBJ1-1; weak D call: TRBD1 (5 bases). The ends were cut back, 6 bases at V and 4 bases at J, with 21 bases in the middle. Germline loops: CDR1 LGHNA, CDR2 YSLEER. The CDR3 has 16 residues. CDR3: CASSPGRGAGSTEAFF. Written as DNA, the CDR3 is TGCGCCAGCAGTCCGGGGCGGGGCGCTGGGTCCACTGAAGCTTTCTTT.

The chain joins TRBV9 to TRBJ2-1, with 8 positions matching TRBD2. Germline CDR1 reads SGDLS; CDR2 reads YYNGEE. This CDR3 region has 16 residues. J was trimmed by 9 bases and V by 0 bases; bases with no gene match: 11. The CDR3 spells CASSVAPSGSSTEQFF. The CDR3 nucleotides read TGTGCCAGCAGCGTAGCCCCCAGCGGGAGTAGTACTGAGCAGTTCTTC.

In its sample, this clone was seen a few times. CDR3 DNA: TGTGCCAGCAGCGTCAGACTAGCGGGGAGCACAGATACGCAGTATTTT. The encoded protein is CASSVRLAGSTDTQYF. The chain uses TRBV5-4 and TRBJ2-3, with 11 bases fitting TRBD2. The CDR3 extends over 16 amino acids. V lost 4 bases and J lost 0; bases outside the gene matches: 4. Germline CDR1 is SGHNT and CDR2 is YYREEE (reference sequence).

The rearrangement joins TRBV7-2 to TRBJ2-5, with a weak D call TRBD1 (6 bases). The CDR3 consists of 14 residues. The germline V gene has CDR1 SGHTA and CDR2 FQGNSA. V lost 5 bases and J 1 base, leaving 11 bases between the germline ends. This CDR3 is CASSLGGFQETQYF. The CDR3 DNA reads as TGTGCCAGCAGCCTAGGGGGATTCCAAGAGACCCAGTACTTC.

The genes are TRBV7-9 and TRBJ2-3, with TRBD1 matching 9 bases. The CDR3 is 15 amino acids. In germline, CDR1 is SEHNR, CDR2 FQNEAQ (reference sequence). After removal of 6 bases from V and 6 bases from J, the junction contained 10 bases not matched to a gene. In DNA, the CDR3 is TGTGCCAGCAGTTATCGGACAGGGGATGTTGATACGCAGTATTTT. This translates into CASSYRTGDVDTQYF.

This clone was seen more than once but under ten times. V usage is TRBV7-2 and J usage is TRBJ1-2; no reliable D call. The CDR3 spans 14 residues. The germline V gene has CDR1 SGHTA and CDR2 FQGNSA. V shed 1 base and J shed 10 bases, with 16 bases lying between them. CDR3 nucleotide sequence: TGTGCCAGCAGCTTAGGACCCAGTCCGCCCCACTACACCTTC. Its protein product is CASSLGPSPPHYTF.

CDR3 loop: CASSQTGASTDTQYF. The CDR3 nucleotides are TGTGCCAGCAGCCAAACAGGAGCCAGCACAGATACGCAGTATTTT. The chain couples TRBV4-2 to TRBJ2-3; D possibly corresponds to TRBD1 (5 bases). In germline, CDR1 is LGHNA, CDR2 YNFKEQ. Trimming cost V 2 bases and J 0 bases, with 9 bases left between them. The CDR3 runs 15 residues.

The V call is TRBV5-1, the J call TRBJ2-7; D is undetermined. Trimming shortened V by 6 bases and J by 0 bases, and 16 bases separated the two germline ends. The V gene's germline CDR1 is SGHRS and CDR2 YFSETQ. CDR3 length: 15 amino acids. CDR3 amino acids: CASTTGYQSSYEQYF. CDR3 nucleotide sequence: TGCGCCAGCACAACTGGATATCAAAGCTCCTACGAGCAGTACTTC.

The rearrangement links TRBV6-5 to TRBJ2-7; TRBD1 agrees at 10 bases. There are 16 residues in the CDR3. The germline V gene encodes CDR1 MNHEY and CDR2 SVGAGI. V trimming: 0 bases; J trimming: 5 bases; junction bases outside the gene matches: 7. Here the CDR3 DNA reads TGTGCCAGCAGTTACTCGGTAGGGGACAGGGGTGACGAGCAGTACTTC. Translated, it gives CASSYSVGDRGDEQYF.

This sequence joins TRBV29-1 and TRBJ2-5, with D maybe TRBD2 (5 bases). The J call may be faulty, since TRBJ2-7 better matches the DNA end. Germline V CDR1 and CDR2: SQVTM, ANQGSEA. The length of the CDR3 is 11 residues. The CDR3 protein is CSGERRGEQYF. CDR3 DNA sequence: TGCAGCGGGGAGAGACGGGGCGAGCAGTACTTC.